The 32 T cell receptor beta chains in this list originate from one sample, sequenced in a study of T-cell reconstitution after alpha-beta-depleted transplantation in children listed by TCRdb under 2016. The receptor library was made with PCR. For sequencing, an Illumina HiSeq 2500 was employed. To normalize quantification of the TCRbeta repertoire, the TCR libraries were built with molecular barcoding that relied on unique molecular identifiers. TCRdb cleaned the public reads at Q25 with fastp, built clones with MiXCR and kept in-frame beta chains. Rows are combined by CDR3 protein, so each entry shows the most common genes and DNA. Within this sample are about 600,000 distinct CDR3 sequences, with around 13% of them counted one time only. The ten most abundant clones make up 2.2% of the sample. The treatment or condition label here, explained by the study, means: allogeneic hematopoietic cell transplantation with graft depleted of TCRalphabeta T cells and CD19 B cells.

The sequences come from PBMCs, mostly from graft donor cells, collected 360 days after TCRalphabeta/CD19-depleted stem cell transplant. These receptor sequences come from a male patient under 18 who had a stem cell transplant for acute myeloid leukemia, so the T cells may come from the graft donor.

The chain is built from TRBV7-8 and TRBJ1-2; no clear D. V shed 9 bases and J shed 8 bases, with 16 bases lying between them. The CDR3 runs to 12 residues. Germline loops: CDR1 SGHVS, CDR2 FQNEAQ. The CDR3: CASGIVSGGYTF. The CDR3 coding sequence is TGTGCCAGTGGGATAGTTAGCGGGGGCTACACCTTC.

This clonotype was recorded a few times. The chain carries TRBV6-1 and TRBJ2-2, with TRBD2 matching over 14 bases. Germline CDR1 reads MNHNS; CDR2 reads SASEGT. This CDR3 spans 18 amino acids. V lost 4 bases and J lost 5; bases outside the gene matches: 9. CDR3 bases: TGTGCCAGCAGTGTTCCGACTAGCGGGAGGGGAGGGACCGGGGAGCTGTTTTTT. This translates into CASSVPTSGRGGTGELFF.

V usage is TRBV7-3 and J usage is TRBJ2-1; 9 bases fit TRBD2. This CDR3 comprises 16 residues. Germline-derived CDR1 and CDR2 are SGHTA and FQGTGA. V was pared by 5 bases and J by 4 bases, with 9 bases of the junction left unmatched. This CDR3 is CASSRDSGSGYNEQFF. The CDR3 DNA sequence: TGTGCCAGCAGCCGAGATAGCGGGAGTGGTTACAATGAGCAGTTCTTC.

V is TRBV15 and J is TRBJ1-4; TRBD1 is a possible D gene (5 bases). Trimming shortened V by 5 bases and J by 8 bases, and 18 bases separated the two germline ends. Germline CDR1 is LNHNV and CDR2 is YYDKDF (reference sequence). This CDR3 is 15 amino acids long. The CDR3 region is CATSARASGEEKLFF. CDR3 in DNA: TGTGCCACCAGCGCGCGGGCCTCGGGGGAAGAAAAACTGTTTTTT.

The chain combines TRBV12-3 or TRBV12-4 with TRBJ2-1, with D unclear. The CDR3 contains 16 residues. V was trimmed by 3 bases and J by 1 base, leaving 13 bases between them. CDR3 sequence reads: CASSLNGPGSYNEQFF. The CDR3 coding sequence is TGTGCCAGCAGTTTGAACGGGCCCGGTTCCTACAATGAGCAGTTCTTC.

The sample holds a few counts of this clonotype. This sequence joins TRBV5-1 and TRBJ2-1; 12 nucleotides align to TRBD2. The germline gives CDR1 SGHRS, CDR2 YFSETQ. Losses at the gene ends were 1 base for V and 6 bases for J; bases not matched to a gene: 2. The length of the CDR3 is 15 residues. CDR3 nucleotides: TGCGCCAGCAGCTTGCGGACTAGCGGGACCAATGAGCAGTTCTTC. Its translation: CASSLRTSGTNEQFF.

This clonotype was detected a few times. The chain couples TRBV5-1 to TRBJ2-2, with 12 bases fitting TRBD2. V was pared by 4 bases and J by 1 base, with 2 bases of the junction left unmatched. CDR1 SGHRS and CDR2 YFSETQ come from the germline V gene. The CDR3 loop spans 16 amino acids. CDR3 coding DNA: TGCGCCAGCAGCACGACTAGCGGGGGGAACACCGGGGAGCTGTTTTTT. Its protein product is CASSTTSGGNTGELFF.

The chain carries TRBV28 and TRBJ2-7, with 12 positions matching TRBD2. CDR3 length equals 18 residues. CDR1 and CDR2 from the germline V gene are MDHEN and SYDVKM. V was pared by 2 bases and J by 0 bases, with 8 bases of the junction left unmatched. CDR3 loop: CASSLPASGRVASYEQYF. CDR3 coding DNA: TGTGCCAGCAGTTTACCGGCTAGCGGGAGGGTAGCCTCCTACGAGCAGTACTTC.

This clonotype was observed a few times. The chain has TRBV28 and TRBJ2-7; a weak D match, TRBD2 (6 bases). Trimming took off 5 bases at V and 6 bases at J, with 20 bases between the two ends. The length of the CDR3 is 15 residues. Germline CDR1 is MDHEN and CDR2 is SYDVKM. The DNA for the CDR3 is TGTGCCAGCAGTCCGATAGCGGTCCCGAACCTCGAGCAGTACTTC. Translation: CASSPIAVPNLEQYF.

This clonotype was seen ten or more times. The chain uses TRBV28 and TRBJ1-1; the match to TRBD1 covers 7 bases. This CDR3 has 17 residues. Germline trimming cut 2 bases from V and 4 bases from J; bases unmatched to any gene: 13. Looked up from germline, CDR1 is MDHEN and CDR2 is SYDVKM. DNA for the CDR3: TGTGCCAGCAGTTTAAGCAAGGCAGGGGGGAGGAGCACTGAAGCTTTCTTT. The encoded protein is CASSLSKAGGRSTEAFF.

In this sample, this clonotype turned up many times. As DNA, the CDR3 is TGTGCCAGCAGCCAGGACCACTTAGCGGGCCCCGGCTACAATGAGCAGTTCTTC. Its translation: CASSQDHLAGPGYNEQFF. The rearrangement uses TRBV14 and TRBJ2-1; 7 nucleotides align to TRBD2. Germline V gene sequence: CDR1 SGHDN, CDR2 FVKESK. The trim removed 3 bases at V and 3 bases at J, leaving 14 bases unmatched. The CDR3 length is 18 residues.

This clonotype was found many times. The genes are TRBV7-6 and TRBJ2-3; 8 bases are shared with TRBD2. The J segment lost 2 bases and the V segment lost 5 bases, leaving 9 bases of the junction unmatched. In germline, CDR1 is SGHVS, CDR2 FNYEAQ. This CDR3 has 16 amino acids. CDR3 region: CASSRITGGVTDTQYF. The CDR3 coding sequence is TGTGCCAGCAGCCGTATAACGGGAGGGGTCACAGATACGCAGTATTTT.

This clonotype was observed once. The rearrangement joins TRBV10-3 to TRBJ2-7, with 7 bases matching TRBD1. CDR3 length: 14 residues. The junction had 10 bases not matched to a gene; V was cut back by 6 bases and J by 5 bases. Germline CDR1 ENHRY, CDR2 SYGVKD. CDR3 DNA sequence: TGTGCCATCAGGCCCGGGACAGCTGACAACGAGCAGTACTTC. Residues: CAIRPGTADNEQYF.

This clonotype was recorded a few times. This chain connects TRBV19 to TRBJ2-3; D is perhaps TRBD2 (6 bases). Germline assignment: CDR1 LNHDA and CDR2 SQIVND (reference sequence). Trimming took off 1 base at V and 2 bases at J, with 10 bases between the two ends. The CDR3 sequence is 15 residues long. The CDR3 loop is CASSIGAGDTDTQYF. In DNA form, the CDR3 reads TGTGCCAGTAGTATAGGAGCGGGCGACACAGATACGCAGTATTTT.

This clonotype has only a few counts. The rearrangement joins TRBV12-1 to TRBJ1-1; TRBD1, the D gene given by the table, was not confirmed from the DNA. TRBV12-1 is flagged as a pseudogene. The CDR3 sequence is 16 residues long. The CDR3 DNA sequence: TGTGCCAGCAGCCTGCGGACAGGGGAAATGAACACTGAAGCTTTCTTT. Translated: CASSLRTGEMNTEAFF.

This clonotype was seen ten or more times. The chain combines TRBV12-3 or TRBV12-4 with TRBJ2-5; tentatively, D is TRBD2 (5 bases). Trimming left V 6 bases short and J 1 base short, with 15 bases between. The CDR3 is 15 amino acids. For the CDR3, the DNA is TGTGCCAGCAGGCGCTCCTCGGAGGTCCAAGAGACCCAGTACTTC. This gives the protein CASRRSSEVQETQYF.

The rearrangement links TRBV27 to TRBJ2-1; D remains ambiguous. V gave up 4 bases and J gave up 4 bases, with 17 bases separating them. Germline CDR1 is MNHEY and CDR2 is SMNVEV (reference sequence). CDR3 length equals 16 residues. DNA for the CDR3: TGTGCCAGCAGTTCGGCCCACGCCCTTTATTACAATGAGCAGTTCTTC. The encoded protein is CASSSAHALYYNEQFF.

With respect to this clonotype: A much larger clone sits a single nucleotide away, making a read error possible. The J gene is TRBJ2-7, the V gene TRBV20-1; a possible D gene is TRBD1 (6 bases). V was pared by 4 bases and J by 3 bases, with 7 bases between. The CDR3 length is 11 residues. Per the germline V gene, CDR1 is DFQATT and CDR2 is SNEGSKA (reference sequence). CDR3 loop: CSAKQGYEQYF. In nucleotides, the CDR3 is TGCAGTGCTAAACAGGGCTACGAGCAGTACTTC.

Ten or more counts support this clonotype. The J gene is TRBJ2-7, the V gene TRBV20-1, with TRBD2 identical over 13 bases. The CDR3 contains 15 residues. Trimming removed 4 bases from V and 2 bases from J; junction bases left unmatched: 5. Germline V gene data show CDR1 as DFQATT and CDR2 as SNEGSKA (reference sequence). The CDR3 DNA reads TGCAGTGCTACCTGGACTAGCGGGAGAACCTACGAGCAGTACTTC. Protein sequence: CSATWTSGRTYEQYF.

This clonotype was observed at least ten times. J is TRBJ2-7 and V is TRBV20-1; no clear D. This CDR3 contains 13 residues. The ends were cut back, 3 bases at V and 2 bases at J, with 11 bases in the middle. In germline, CDR1 is DFQATT, CDR2 SNEGSKA (reference sequence). CDR3 amino acids: CSASVSITYEQYF. The CDR3, as DNA: TGCAGTGCTAGCGTTTCGATCACCTACGAGCAGTACTTC.

In its sample, this clonotype was seen a few times. The V call is TRBV19, the J call TRBJ2-1; 7 nucleotides line up with TRBD2. This CDR3 is 16 amino acids long. CDR1 is LNHDA, CDR2 SQIVND, per germline (reference sequence). V lost 7 bases and J lost 0; bases outside the gene matches: 9. The CDR3 coding sequence is TGTGCCAGTACTTCACTAGCGACTAGCTCCTACAATGAGCAGTTCTTC. This gives the protein CASTSLATSSYNEQFF.

The chain uses TRBV27 and TRBJ2-7; 15 bases match TRBD2. Germline V gene sequence: CDR1 MNHEY, CDR2 SMNVEV (reference sequence). The CDR3 is 16 amino acids. Unmatched junction bases numbered 6, after V lost 5 bases and J lost 4 bases. Here the CDR3 reads CASSPRTSGRGYEQYF. The CDR3 nucleotides are TGTGCCAGCAGTCCCCGGACTAGCGGGAGGGGGTACGAGCAGTACTTC.

The rearrangement links TRBV7-3 to TRBJ2-1, with 10 bases matching TRBD2. Germline CDR1 is SGHTA and CDR2 is FQGTGA. The CDR3 contains 16 residues. With V trimmed by 4 bases and J by 2 bases, 5 bases remained unmatched. The CDR3 DNA sequence: TGTGCCAGCAGCTCGACTAGCGGGTTCCCCTACAATGAGCAGTTCTTC. The encoded protein is CASSSTSGFPYNEQFF.

The chain couples TRBV7-8 to TRBJ2-5, with a possible D match to TRBD2 (6 bases). V dropped 4 bases and J dropped 5 bases, with 14 bases sitting between them. Per germline, CDR1 SGHVS and CDR2 FQNEAQ. The CDR3 loop spans 14 amino acids. The CDR3 nucleotides are TGTGCCAGCAGCTCGGGAGTCGGAGGGGAGACCCAGTACTTC. Its translation is CASSSGVGGETQYF. Variable domain in full (rest from reference TRBV7-8 and TRBJ2-5): GAGVSQSPRYKVAKRGQDVALRCDPISGHVSLFWYQQALGQGPEFLTYFQNEAQLDKSGLPSDRFFAERPEGSVSTLKIQRTQQEDSAVYLCASSSGVGGETQYFGPGTRLLVL.

This clonotype appeared a few times. The chain carries TRBV14 and TRBJ2-5; TRBD1 agrees at 7 bases. Germline V gene data show CDR1 as SGHDN and CDR2 as FVKESK. The CDR3 consists of 16 residues. Unmatched junction bases numbered 8, after V lost 0 bases and J lost 4 bases. The CDR3 sequence: CASSQDWGTAPETQYF. CDR3 nucleotide sequence: TGTGCCAGCAGCCAAGATTGGGGGACAGCGCCAGAGACCCAGTACTTC.

This clonotype appeared many times. The V call is TRBV12-3 or TRBV12-4, the J call TRBJ2-1, with D perhaps given as TRBD1 or TRBD2 (5 bases each). V lost 4 bases, J lost 4 bases, and 8 bases lay in between. The CDR3 has 13 amino acids. As DNA, the CDR3 is TGTGCCAGCAGTTGGGACGGATACAATGAGCAGTTCTTC. Amino acid sequence: CASSWDGYNEQFF.

The V gene is TRBV4-3, the J gene TRBJ2-5; 8 nucleotides align to TRBD1. Germline trimming cut 3 bases from V and 5 bases from J; bases unmatched to any gene: 11. The CDR3 is 16 amino acids. In germline, CDR1 is LGHNA, CDR2 YSLEER. The CDR3 DNA reads as TGCGCCAGCAGCCAGTCCGGGACAGGAGCATCGGAGACCCAGTACTTC. This translates into CASSQSGTGASETQYF.

This clonotype was detected a few times. The rearrangement joins TRBV28 to TRBJ1-4; D is unclear. Germline V CDR1 and CDR2: MDHEN, SYDVKM. V dropped 4 bases and J dropped 4 bases, with 19 bases sitting between them. The CDR3 has 17 amino acids. The CDR3 region is CASSSDRFGRNNEKLFF. The CDR3, as DNA: TGTGCCAGCAGTTCGGATCGATTCGGGCGGAATAATGAAAAACTGTTTTTT.

This clonotype was recorded a few times. V usage is TRBV7-6 and J usage is TRBJ2-7, with TRBD2 matching over 10 bases. Per the germline V gene, CDR1 is SGHVS and CDR2 is FNYEAQ. Trimming removed 1 base from V and 4 bases from J; junction bases left unmatched: 7. The CDR3 sequence is 16 residues long. CDR3 sequence reads: CASSLGASGSGYEQYF. The CDR3 coding sequence is TGTGCCAGCAGCTTAGGGGCTAGCGGGAGTGGGTACGAGCAGTACTTC.

This clonotype was detected ten times or more. The V gene is TRBV6-1, the J gene TRBJ2-7, with 7 bases fitting TRBD2. The germline gives CDR1 MNHNS, CDR2 SASEGT. Unmatched junction bases numbered 15, after V lost 5 bases and J lost 5 bases. The CDR3 spans 16 residues. The CDR3 spells CASSPRLASGRHEQYF. The DNA of the CDR3 is TGTGCCAGCAGTCCCCGGTTGGCTAGCGGCAGACACGAGCAGTACTTC.

This clonotype has just a few counts. V is TRBV2 and J is TRBJ2-7; the D is unclear. Trimming stripped 1 base from V and 4 bases from J, with 14 bases between. This CDR3 region has 15 residues. Germline CDR1 SNHLY, CDR2 FYNNEI. As DNA, the CDR3 is TGTGCCAGCAGTGAAGTTGGGATCCAGGCTTACGAGCAGTACTTC. Translating gives CASSEVGIQAYEQYF.

In this sample, this clonotype turned up many times. The rearrangement links TRBV12-3 or TRBV12-4 to TRBJ2-4; 8 bases match TRBD2. V dropped 3 bases and J dropped 0; count of bases not matched to a gene: 10. The CDR3 is 18 residues long. The CDR3 is CASSFGTSFLPAKNIQYF. The CDR3 DNA sequence: TGTGCCAGCAGTTTCGGGACTAGTTTTCTCCCAGCCAAAAACATTCAGTACTTC.